This TCR beta chain was sequenced for a study of cytomegalovirus exposure and HLA in healthy donors. Study-wide results and caveats: After further analysis at a later stage, 16,951 TCR beta sequences were associated with HLA alleles at 0.05 false discovery rate.

Germline lookup yields CDR1 SEHNR and CDR2 FQNEAQ (reference sequence). The trim removed 4 bases at V and 6 bases at J, leaving 11 bases unmatched. This CDR3 spans 15 amino acids. The PCR made use of 60 Vbeta and 13 Jbeta primers. Generated by immunoSEQ multiplex PCR, the TCRdb table keeps only in-frame clones and is missing some. With roughly 39,000 clones in the sample, the ten largest clones hold 1% to 1.5%. As for this clone: No antigen is known for it.

The clonotype comes from a man aged 25-45 years in good health and CMV-seronegative. V gene TRBV7-9 combines with J gene TRBJ2-7; 8 bases align to TRBD2. Sequencing input: PBMCs. The CDR3 sequence is CASSSRAGLVGEQYF. The CDR3 DNA reads TGTGCCAGCAGCTCTAGGGCGGGACTAGTGGGCGAGCAGTACTTC. Together with reference TRBV7-9 and TRBJ2-7, the CDR3 gives the full variable domain: DTGVSQNPRHKITKRGQNVTFRCDPISEHNRLYWYRQTLGQGPEFLTYFQNEAQLEKSRLLSDRFSAERPKGSFSTLEIQRTEQGDSAMYLCASSSRAGLVGEQYFGPGTRLTVT.